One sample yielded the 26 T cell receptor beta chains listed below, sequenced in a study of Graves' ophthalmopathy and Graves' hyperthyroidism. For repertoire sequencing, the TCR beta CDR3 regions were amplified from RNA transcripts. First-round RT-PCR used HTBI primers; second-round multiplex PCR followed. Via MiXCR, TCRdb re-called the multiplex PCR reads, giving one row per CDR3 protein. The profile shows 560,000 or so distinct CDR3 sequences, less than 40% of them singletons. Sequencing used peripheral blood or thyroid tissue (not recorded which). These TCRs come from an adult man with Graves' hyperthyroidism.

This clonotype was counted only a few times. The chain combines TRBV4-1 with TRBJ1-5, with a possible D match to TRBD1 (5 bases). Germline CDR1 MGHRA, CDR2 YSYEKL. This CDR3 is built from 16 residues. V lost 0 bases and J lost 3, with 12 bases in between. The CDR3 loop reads CASSQDGTGNNQPQHF. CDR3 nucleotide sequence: TGCGCCAGCAGCCAAGATGGGACTGGAAACAATCAGCCCCAGCATTTT.

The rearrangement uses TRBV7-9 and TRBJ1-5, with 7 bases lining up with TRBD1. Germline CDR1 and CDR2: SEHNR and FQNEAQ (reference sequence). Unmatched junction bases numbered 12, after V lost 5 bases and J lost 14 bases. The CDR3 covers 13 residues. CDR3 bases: TGTGCCAGCAGCCGGGACAGAAGCAGCAATGAGCATTTT. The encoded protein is CASSRDRSSNEHF.

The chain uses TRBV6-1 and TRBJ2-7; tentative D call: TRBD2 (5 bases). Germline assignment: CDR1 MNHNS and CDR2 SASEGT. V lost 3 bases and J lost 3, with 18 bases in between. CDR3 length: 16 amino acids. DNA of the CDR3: TGTGCCAGCAGTGACGGGGAAGATAGCCGAGTCTACGAGCAGTACTTC. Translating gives CASSDGEDSRVYEQYF.

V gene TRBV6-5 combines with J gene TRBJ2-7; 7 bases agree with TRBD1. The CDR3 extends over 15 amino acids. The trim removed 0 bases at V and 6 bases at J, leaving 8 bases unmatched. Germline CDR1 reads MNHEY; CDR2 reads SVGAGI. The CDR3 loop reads CASSYSSTGFIEQYF. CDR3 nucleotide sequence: TGTGCCAGCAGTTACTCTTCGACAGGGTTTATCGAGCAGTACTTC.

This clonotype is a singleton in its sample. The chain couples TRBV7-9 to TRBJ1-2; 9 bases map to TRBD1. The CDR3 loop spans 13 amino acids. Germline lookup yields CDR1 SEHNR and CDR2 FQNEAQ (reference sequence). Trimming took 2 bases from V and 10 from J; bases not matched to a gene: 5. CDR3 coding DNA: TGTGCCAGCAGCTTAAAAGGACAGGGGAACTACACCTTC. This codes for CASSLKGQGNYTF. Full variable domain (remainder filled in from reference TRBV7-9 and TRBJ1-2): DTGVSQNPRHKITKRGQNVTFRCDPISEHNRLYWYRQTLGQGPEFLTYFQNEAQLEKSRLLSDRFSAERPKGSFSTLEIQRTEQGDSAMYLCASSLKGQGNYTFGSGTRLTVV.

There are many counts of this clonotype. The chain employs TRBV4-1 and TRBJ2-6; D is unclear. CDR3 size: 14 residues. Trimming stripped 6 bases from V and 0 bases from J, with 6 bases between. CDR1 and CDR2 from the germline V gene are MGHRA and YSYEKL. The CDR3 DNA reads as TGCGCCAGCAGTTGGGCCTCTGGGGCCAACGTCCTGACTTTC. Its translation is CASSWASGANVLTF.

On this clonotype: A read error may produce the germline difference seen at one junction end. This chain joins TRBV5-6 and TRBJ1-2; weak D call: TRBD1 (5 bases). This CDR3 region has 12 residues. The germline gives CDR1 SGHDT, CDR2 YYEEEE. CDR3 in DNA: TGTGCCAGCAGCTTGGAAGGGGATGGCTGCACCTTC. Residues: CASSLEGDGCTF.

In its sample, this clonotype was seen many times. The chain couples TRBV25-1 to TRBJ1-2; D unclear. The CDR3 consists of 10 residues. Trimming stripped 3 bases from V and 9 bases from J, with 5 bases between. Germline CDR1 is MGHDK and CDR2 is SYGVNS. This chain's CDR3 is CASSDTSYTF. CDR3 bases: TGTGCCAGCAGTGACACGAGCTACACCTTC.

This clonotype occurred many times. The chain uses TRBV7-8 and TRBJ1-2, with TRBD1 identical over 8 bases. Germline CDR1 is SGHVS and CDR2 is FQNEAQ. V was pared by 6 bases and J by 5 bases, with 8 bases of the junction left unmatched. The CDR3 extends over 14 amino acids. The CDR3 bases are TGTGCCAGCAGTACTGACAGGGGAGCTTATGGCTACACCTTC. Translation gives CASSTDRGAYGYTF.

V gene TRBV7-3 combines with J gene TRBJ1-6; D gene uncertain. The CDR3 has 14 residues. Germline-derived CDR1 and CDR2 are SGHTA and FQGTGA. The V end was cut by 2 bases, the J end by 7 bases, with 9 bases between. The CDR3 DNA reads TGTGCCAGCAGCTTAGACCCGGGGAATTCACCCCTCCACTTT. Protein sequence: CASSLDPGNSPLHF.

The CDR3 DNA follows: TGTGCCAGCAGCTTAGGCGGACAGAATTGGGATAATTCACCCCTCCACTTT. This sequence encodes CASSLGGQNWDNSPLHF. The rearrangement uses TRBV7-3 and TRBJ1-6; D possibly corresponds to TRBD1 (6 bases). Germline CDR1 and CDR2: SGHTA and FQGTGA. This CDR3 is 17 amino acids long. Trimming stripped 2 bases from V and 5 bases from J, with 16 bases between.

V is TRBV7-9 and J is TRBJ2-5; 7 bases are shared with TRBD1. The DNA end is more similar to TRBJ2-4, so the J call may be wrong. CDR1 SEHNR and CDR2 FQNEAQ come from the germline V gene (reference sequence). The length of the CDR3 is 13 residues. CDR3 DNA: TGTGCCACCATACGACAGGGAGAGAACATTCAGTACTTC. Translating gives CATIRQGENIQYF.

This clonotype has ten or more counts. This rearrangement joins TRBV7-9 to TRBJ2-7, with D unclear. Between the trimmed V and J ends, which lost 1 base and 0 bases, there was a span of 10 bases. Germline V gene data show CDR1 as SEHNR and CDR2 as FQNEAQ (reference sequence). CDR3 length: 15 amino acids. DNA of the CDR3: TGTGCCAGCAGCTTAGGGTACCACAGCTCCTACGAGCAGTACTTC. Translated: CASSLGYHSSYEQYF. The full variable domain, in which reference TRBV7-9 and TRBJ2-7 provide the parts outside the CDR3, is DTGVSQNPRHKITKRGQNVTFRCDPISEHNRLYWYRQTLGQGPEFLTYFQNEAQLEKSRLLSDRFSAERPKGSFSTLEIQRTEQGDSAMYLCASSLGYHSSYEQYFGPGTRLTVT.

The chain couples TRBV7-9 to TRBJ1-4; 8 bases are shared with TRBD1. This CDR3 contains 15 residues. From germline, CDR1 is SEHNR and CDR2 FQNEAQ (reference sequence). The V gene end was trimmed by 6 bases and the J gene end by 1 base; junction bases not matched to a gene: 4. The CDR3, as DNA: TGTGCCAGCAGGTTCGACAGGGGAACTAATGAAAAACTGTTTTTT. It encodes CASRFDRGTNEKLFF.

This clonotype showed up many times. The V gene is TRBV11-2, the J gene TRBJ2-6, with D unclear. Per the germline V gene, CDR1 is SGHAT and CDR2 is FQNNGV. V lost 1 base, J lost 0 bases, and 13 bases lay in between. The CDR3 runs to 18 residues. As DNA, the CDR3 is TGTGCCAGCAGCTTAGGGTTGGGCCCGACCTCTGGGGCCAACGTCCTGACTTTC. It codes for CASSLGLGPTSGANVLTF.

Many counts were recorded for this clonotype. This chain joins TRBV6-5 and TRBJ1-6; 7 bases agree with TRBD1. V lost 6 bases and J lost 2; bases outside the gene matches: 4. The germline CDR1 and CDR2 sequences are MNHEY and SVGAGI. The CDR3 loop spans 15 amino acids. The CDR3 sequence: CASREGTAYNSPLHF. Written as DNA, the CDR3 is TGTGCCAGCAGAGAAGGGACAGCCTATAATTCACCCCTCCACTTT.

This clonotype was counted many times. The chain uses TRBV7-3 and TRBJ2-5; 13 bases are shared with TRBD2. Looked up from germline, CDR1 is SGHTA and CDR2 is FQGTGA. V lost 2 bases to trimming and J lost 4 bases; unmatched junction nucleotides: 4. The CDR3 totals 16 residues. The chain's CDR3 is CASSLDRTSGGETQYF. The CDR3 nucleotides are TGTGCCAGCAGCTTAGACCGGACTAGCGGGGGAGAGACCCAGTACTTC.

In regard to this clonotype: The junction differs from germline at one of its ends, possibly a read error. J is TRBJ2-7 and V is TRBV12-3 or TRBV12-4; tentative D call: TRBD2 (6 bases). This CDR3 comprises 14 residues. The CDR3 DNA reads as TGTGCCAGCATGGTCGGGGGAAGGGCCGGGGAGCTGTACTTC. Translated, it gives CASMVGGRAGELYF.

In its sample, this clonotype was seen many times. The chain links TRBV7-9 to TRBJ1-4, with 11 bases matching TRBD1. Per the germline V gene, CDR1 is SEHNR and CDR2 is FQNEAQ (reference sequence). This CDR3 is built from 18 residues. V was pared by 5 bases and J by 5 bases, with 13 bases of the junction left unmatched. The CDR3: CASSPPQGQGDGNEKLFF. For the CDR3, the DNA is TGTGCCAGCAGCCCCCCCCAGGGACAGGGGGATGGAAATGAAAAACTGTTTTTT.

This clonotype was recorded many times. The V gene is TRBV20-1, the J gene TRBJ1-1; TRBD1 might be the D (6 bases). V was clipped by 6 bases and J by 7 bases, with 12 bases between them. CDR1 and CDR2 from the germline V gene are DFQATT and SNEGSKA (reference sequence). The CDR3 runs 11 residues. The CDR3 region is CSASTGVEAFF. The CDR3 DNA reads TGCAGTGCCTCGACAGGAGTTGAAGCTTTCTTT.

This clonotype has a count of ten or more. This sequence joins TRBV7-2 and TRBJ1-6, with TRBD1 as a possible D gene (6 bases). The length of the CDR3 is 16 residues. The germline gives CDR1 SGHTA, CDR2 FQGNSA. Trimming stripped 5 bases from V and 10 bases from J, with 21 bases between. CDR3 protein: CASSPGVTLVRSPLHF. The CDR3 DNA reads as TGTGCCAGCAGCCCAGGGGTCACCCTGGTCAGGTCACCCCTCCACTTT.

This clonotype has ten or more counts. The CDR3 loop reads CASQNTEAFF. CDR3 nucleotide sequence: TGTGCCAGCCAGAACACTGAAGCTTTCTTT. V usage is TRBV2 and J usage is TRBJ1-1; D remains unclear. CDR3 length: 10 amino acids. Trimming shortened V by 8 bases and J by 1 base, and 2 bases separated the two germline ends. CDR1 is SNHLY and CDR2 is FYNNEI in the germline V gene.

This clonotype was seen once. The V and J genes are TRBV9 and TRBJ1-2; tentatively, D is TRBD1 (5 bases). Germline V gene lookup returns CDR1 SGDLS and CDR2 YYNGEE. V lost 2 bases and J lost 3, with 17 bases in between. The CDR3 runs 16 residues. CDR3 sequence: CASSVSSGANDYGYTF. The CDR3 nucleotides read TGTGCCAGCAGCGTGTCTAGCGGGGCTAACGACTATGGCTACACCTTC.

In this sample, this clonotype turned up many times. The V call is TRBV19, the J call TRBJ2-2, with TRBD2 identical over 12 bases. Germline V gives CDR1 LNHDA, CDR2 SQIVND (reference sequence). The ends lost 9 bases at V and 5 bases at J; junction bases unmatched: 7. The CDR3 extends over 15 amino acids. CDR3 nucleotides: TGTGCCAGCAGCTCTCTAGCGGGGGGGACCGGGGAGCTGTTTTTT. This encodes CASSSLAGGTGELFF.

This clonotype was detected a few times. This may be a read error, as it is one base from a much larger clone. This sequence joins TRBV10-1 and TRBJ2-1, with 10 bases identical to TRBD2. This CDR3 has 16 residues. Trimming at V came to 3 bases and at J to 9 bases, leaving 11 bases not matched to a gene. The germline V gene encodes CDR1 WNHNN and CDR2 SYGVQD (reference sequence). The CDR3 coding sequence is TGCGCCAGCAGTGATTTCGCTAGCGGGAGTGAATCTGAGCAGTTCTTC. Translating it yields CASSDFASGSESEQFF.

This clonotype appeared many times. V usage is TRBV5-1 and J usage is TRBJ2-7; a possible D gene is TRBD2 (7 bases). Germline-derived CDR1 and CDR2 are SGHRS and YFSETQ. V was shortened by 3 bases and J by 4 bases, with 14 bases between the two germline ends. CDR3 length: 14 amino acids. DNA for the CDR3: TGCGCCAGCAGCTACGGGGGGCCGCAGTACGAGCAGTACTTC. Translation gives CASSYGGPQYEQYF.